Presented here are 17 T cell receptor beta chains from one specimen sequenced in a study of blood T cells in healthy people across ages. Next came a second PCR, run for about 7 to 12 cycles, which used a sample-barcoded 5' primer along with a J-beta primer mix. TCRdb analysed the 5' RACE reads with MiXCR anew, one entry per CDR3 protein. The sample comprises 700,000 to 800,000 distinct CDR3 sequences, roughly 44% of which are singletons, and 20% to 25% rests with the top ten. The material sequenced was blood. These receptors were obtained from a woman aged 60-75 years in good health.

This chain connects TRBV7-8 to TRBJ2-5, with D unresolved. The V gene's germline CDR1 is SGHVS and CDR2 FQNEAQ. Deletions cut 3 bases from V and 13 bases from J, with 21 bases between. The CDR3 runs to 14 residues. The chain's CDR3 is CASSFSLSYNEWYF. The CDR3, as DNA: TGTGCCAGCAGCTTTAGCCTTTCCTACAATGAGTGGTACTTC.

The CDR3 nucleotides read TGTGCCAGCAGCCAAGCACTTCTAGGGGTTGTTGACAATGAGCAGTTCTTC. Encoded protein: CASSQALLGVVDNEQFF. The chain combines TRBV4-2 with TRBJ2-1; D is possibly TRBD1 (5 bases). The CDR3 length is 17 residues. V was pared by 1 base and J by 5 bases, with 18 bases between. Germline assignment: CDR1 LGHNA and CDR2 YNFKEQ.

The chain has TRBV27 and TRBJ2-5, with 8 nucleotides matching TRBD1. The CDR3 spans 16 residues. Germline V lookup: CDR1 MNHEY, CDR2 SMNVEV (reference sequence). Trimming took 6 bases from V and 2 from J; bases not matched to a gene: 11. The CDR3 reads CASRLGQGAAQETQYF. The DNA for the CDR3 is TGTGCCAGCAGATTAGGACAGGGCGCCGCACAAGAGACCCAGTACTTC.

This chain joins TRBV7-9 and TRBJ2-5; D could derive from TRBD1 or TRBD2 (5 bases each). The end of the DNA is better explained by TRBJ2-7, so the J call may be wrong. The CDR3 contains 13 residues. Per germline, CDR1 SEHNR and CDR2 FQNEAQ (reference sequence). DNA for the CDR3: TGTGCCAGCAGCCAGTCCGGGACCGACGAGCAGTACTTC. Residues: CASSQSGTDEQYF.

This chain joins TRBV20-1 and TRBJ2-1; no clear D. Trimming left V 1 base short and J 0 bases short, with 16 bases between. Germline V gene data show CDR1 as DFQATT and CDR2 as SNEGSKA (reference sequence). The CDR3 runs to 17 residues. The CDR3 region is CSARGPLLESSYNEQFF. In DNA form, the CDR3 reads TGCAGTGCTAGAGGCCCCCTTCTAGAGAGCTCCTACAATGAGCAGTTCTTC.

A single count supports this clonotype. This sequence may be a read error, since a much larger clone differs from it by one base. The chain has TRBV29-1 and TRBJ2-1, with 10 bases matching TRBD1. Germline V gene lookup returns CDR1 SQVTM and CDR2 ANQGSEA. This CDR3 has 13 residues. CDR3 protein: CSVAGTGANERFF. The CDR3, as DNA: TGCAGCGTTGCTGGGACAGGGGCCAATGAGCGGTTCTTC.

Turning to this clonotype: This may stem from a read error, because a much larger clone lies one nucleotide away. The V and J genes are TRBV6-2 or TRBV6-3 and TRBJ2-1; D gene uncertain. CDR3 size: 12 residues. V gave up 0 bases and J gave up 6 bases, with 3 bases separating them. The germline V gene encodes CDR1 MNHEY and CDR2 SVGEGT. The CDR3 loop reads CASSYSINEQFF. CDR3 DNA: TGTGCCAGCAGTTACTCGATCAATGAGCAGTTCTTC.

This clonotype was seen only a few times. The chain has TRBV7-2 and TRBJ1-1; D is uncertain. Germline lookup yields CDR1 SGHTA and CDR2 FQGNSA. V was clipped by 2 bases and J by 4 bases, with 14 bases between them. The CDR3 is 15 residues long. The CDR3: CASSLPPGSGTEAFF. CDR3 sequence (DNA): TGTGCCAGCAGCTTACCTCCGGGTTCGGGCACTGAAGCTTTCTTT. Variable domain in full (rest from reference TRBV7-2 and TRBJ1-1): GAGVSQSPSNKVTEKGKDVELRCDPISGHTALYWYRQSLGQGLEFLIYFQGNSAPDKSGLPSDRFSAERTGGSVSTLTIQRTQQEDSAVYLCASSLPPGSGTEAFFGQGTRLTVV.

This chain joins TRBV11-3 and TRBJ2-3; the D gene is possibly TRBD2 (7 bases). CDR3 size: 14 residues. Germline CDR1 reads SGHNT; CDR2 reads YENEEA. V was clipped by 6 bases and J by 6 bases, with 16 bases between them. DNA for the CDR3: TGTGCCAGCAGAAAGGTAGGGGGAGGGGATACGCAGTATTTT. Translated, it gives CASRKVGGGDTQYF. The whole variable domain, filled in from reference TRBV11-3 and TRBJ2-3, reads EAGVVQSPRYKIIEKKQPVAFWCNPISGHNTLYWYLQNLGQGPELLIRYENEEAVDDSQLPKDRFSAERLKGVDSTLKIQPAELGDSAVYLCASRKVGGGDTQYFGPGTRLTVL.

This clonotype was found a few times. V is TRBV21-1 and J is TRBJ2-5; the table's D call, TRBD1, was not checked against the DNA. TRBV21-1 is a recognized pseudogene. The CDR3 contains 17 residues. The CDR3 DNA reads TGTGCCAGCAGCCTACGAGGGGACGCCTCTTCCATGGGGACCCAGTACTTC. This codes for CASSLRGDASSMGTQYF.

This clonotype has more than one count but fewer than ten. The V and J genes are TRBV4-2 and TRBJ2-7; D not resolved. The CDR3 has 15 amino acids. Trimming removed 0 bases from V and 1 base from J, with 10 bases in between. CDR1 is LGHNA, CDR2 YNFKEQ, per germline. This CDR3 is CASSQDWQNSYEQYF. The CDR3 DNA sequence: TGTGCCAGCAGCCAAGATTGGCAGAATTCCTACGAGCAGTACTTC.

V gene TRBV20-1 combines with J gene TRBJ2-5; D unclear. V was clipped by 6 bases and J by 1 base, with 18 bases between them. This CDR3 comprises 15 residues. Germline CDR1 and CDR2: DFQATT and SNEGSKA (reference sequence). The CDR3 sequence is CSAKRTASTQETQYF. In DNA form, the CDR3 reads TGCAGTGCCAAACGGACGGCATCGACCCAAGAGACCCAGTACTTC.

This clonotype has only a few counts. The rearrangement uses TRBV6-2 or TRBV6-3 and TRBJ2-7; D is undetermined. This CDR3 has 15 amino acids. Germline V lookup: CDR1 MNHEY, CDR2 SVGEGT. V lost 0 bases, J lost 5 bases, and 14 bases lay in between. Here the CDR3 reads CASSYSSKGTNEQYF. The DNA for the CDR3 is TGTGCCAGCAGTTACTCGAGTAAGGGAACCAACGAGCAGTACTTC.

This clonotype was counted ten times or more. This chain joins TRBV6-5 and TRBJ2-5; 11 nucleotides match TRBD2. The CDR3 runs to 16 residues. CDR1 is MNHEY and CDR2 is SVGAGI in the germline V gene. V was clipped by 5 bases and J by 1 base; unmatched bases: 6. The CDR3 is CASSMGLAESQETQYF. DNA for the CDR3: TGTGCCAGCAGTATGGGACTAGCGGAATCCCAAGAGACCCAGTACTTC.

The genes are TRBV6-5 and TRBJ2-6; tentative D call: TRBD2 (6 bases). CDR3 length: 14 residues. Trimming stripped 5 bases from V and 7 bases from J, with 12 bases between. Germline loops: CDR1 MNHEY, CDR2 SVGAGI. This CDR3 is CASSPGTAANVLTF. The CDR3 DNA reads as TGTGCCAGCAGTCCTGGGACTGCCGCCAACGTCCTGACTTTC.

In regard to this clonotype: A single base separates this from a much larger clone, so it may be a read error. The chain joins TRBV12-3 or TRBV12-4 to TRBJ2-5; the D gene could be TRBD1 or TRBD2 (5 bases each). The end of the DNA fits TRBJ2-7 better, so the J call may be wrong. The CDR3 runs to 14 residues. Here the CDR3 reads CASSVSGTGYEQYF. The CDR3, as DNA: TGTGCCAGCAGTGTATCCGGGACCGGCTACGAGCAGTACTTC.

V is TRBV7-9 and J is TRBJ2-1; D gene unclear. Deletions cut 5 bases from V and 9 bases from J, with 11 bases between. Germline loops: CDR1 SEHNR, CDR2 FQNEAQ (reference sequence). The CDR3 totals 12 residues. The CDR3 nucleotides are TGTGCCAGCAGCCCAGCCCATGGTGAGCAGTTCTTC. Protein product: CASSPAHGEQFF.